Following are 14 T cell receptor beta chains from one sample sequenced in a study of cytomegalovirus exposure and HLA in healthy donors. In the PCR, 60 Vbeta and 13 Jbeta primers were used. Profiled with immunoSEQ multiplex PCR; TCRdb holds only in-frame clones, not every one. Its table records fewer than 95,000 clones. Sequencing input: PBMCs. All receptors derive from a woman aged 40-49 years in good health and CMV-seropositive.

CDR3: CASREKTSGSSNEQYF. Written as DNA, the CDR3 is TGTGCCAGCAGAGAAAAGACTAGCGGGAGCTCGAACGAGCAGTACTTC. The chain couples TRBV6-1 to TRBJ2-7; 12 bases line up with TRBD2. Germline V gene data show CDR1 as MNHNS and CDR2 as SASEGT. The CDR3 contains 16 residues. The trim removed 6 bases at V and 5 bases at J, leaving 11 bases unmatched.

The chain is built from TRBV7-9 and TRBJ1-2; no clear D gene. The CDR3 length is 11 residues. Germline lookup yields CDR1 SEHNR and CDR2 FQNEAQ (reference sequence). V was clipped by 5 bases and J by 12 bases, with 13 bases between them. CDR3 loop: CASSITSLDTF. The CDR3 bases are TGTGCCAGCAGCATCACTAGCCTCGACACCTTC.

The chain has TRBV4-1 and TRBJ1-2; 9 positions match TRBD1. CDR1 MGHRA and CDR2 YSYEKL come from the germline V gene. The J segment lost 8 bases and the V segment lost 1 base, leaving 8 bases of the junction unmatched. The CDR3 runs 15 residues. The CDR3 loop is CASSQGSGTGYGYTF. In DNA form, the CDR3 reads TGCGCCAGCAGCCAAGGAAGCGGGACAGGGTACGGCTACACCTTC.

V usage is TRBV27 and J usage is TRBJ2-5; 7 positions agree with TRBD1. The germline V gene has CDR1 MNHEY and CDR2 SMNVEV (reference sequence). Losses at the gene ends were 2 bases for V and 1 base for J; bases not matched to a gene: 4. This CDR3 is built from 15 residues. The CDR3 reads CASSLRWDSQETQYF. For the CDR3, the DNA is TGTGCCAGCAGTTTACGGTGGGACAGCCAAGAGACCCAGTACTTC.

This sequence joins TRBV7-2 and TRBJ1-1; no clear D. V shed 5 bases and J shed 5 bases, with 15 bases lying between them. The CDR3 is 14 amino acids. The germline gives CDR1 SGHTA, CDR2 FQGNSA. The CDR3 DNA follows: TGTGCCAGCAGCCCCAACAACAGAATTACTGAAGCTTTCTTT. It specifies CASSPNNRITEAFF.

The J gene is TRBJ1-3, the V gene TRBV19, with D uncertain. The germline CDR1 and CDR2 sequences are LNHDA and SQIVND (reference sequence). This CDR3 comprises 16 residues. Between the trimmed V and J ends, which lost 5 bases and 0 bases, there was a span of 14 bases. The CDR3 is CASSYPGANSGNTIYF. The CDR3 region has the DNA TGTGCCAGTAGTTATCCCGGAGCTAACTCTGGAAACACCATATATTTT.

The rearrangement links TRBV18 to TRBJ1-1; 7 positions agree with TRBD1. The V and J ends lost 2 bases and 4 bases, in that order; junction bases with no gene match: 4. CDR1 and CDR2 from the germline V gene are KGHSH and LQKENI. The CDR3 extends over 14 amino acids. The CDR3 bases are TGTGCCAGCTCACCATCGAGACAGGGCACTGAAGCTTTCTTT. This sequence encodes CASSPSRQGTEAFF.

The gene calls are TRBV5-1 and TRBJ1-2; D is perhaps TRBD1 (5 bases). The V gene's germline CDR1 is SGHRS and CDR2 YFSETQ. V was pared by 0 bases and J by 6 bases, with 12 bases between. The length of the CDR3 is 14 residues. CDR3 protein: CASSLEAGLNGYTF. In DNA form, the CDR3 reads TGCGCCAGCAGCTTGGAGGCAGGGCTCAATGGCTACACCTTC.

This rearrangement joins TRBV25-1 to TRBJ1-1; D is unclear. Germline V lookup: CDR1 MGHDK, CDR2 SYGVNS. V was cut by 3 bases and J by 0 bases, with 14 bases left in between. The CDR3 has 16 amino acids. CDR3: CASSDAPGRVNTEAFF. DNA for the CDR3: TGTGCCAGCAGTGACGCCCCCGGGAGGGTGAACACTGAAGCTTTCTTT.

This chain links TRBV5-5 with TRBJ2-1; 14 positions agree with TRBD2. V lost 4 bases to trimming and J lost 5 bases; unmatched junction nucleotides: 8. CDR1 is SGHKS, CDR2 YYEKEE, per germline (reference sequence). The CDR3 contains 17 residues. This CDR3 reads CASSGPGLAGADNEQFF. The DNA for the CDR3 is TGTGCCAGCAGCGGGCCGGGACTAGCGGGAGCTGACAATGAGCAGTTCTTC.

The chain employs TRBV30 and TRBJ2-1, with 8 nucleotides matching TRBD2. The CDR3 runs to 13 residues. The V gene end was trimmed by 5 bases and the J gene end by 9 bases; junction bases not matched to a gene: 9. Germline V lookup: CDR1 GTSNPN, CDR2 SVGIG (reference sequence). CDR3 sequence reads: CAWGAGVRGEQFF. The CDR3 region has the DNA TGTGCCTGGGGAGCGGGAGTGAGAGGTGAGCAGTTCTTC.

CDR3 sequence: CAISGRTESPDTQYF. In DNA form, the CDR3 reads TGTGCCATCAGTGGCAGGACAGAGAGCCCAGATACGCAGTATTTT. The rearrangement joins TRBV10-3 to TRBJ2-3; D might be TRBD1 (6 bases). V was cut by 4 bases and J by 4 bases, with 15 bases left in between. This CDR3 is 15 amino acids long. Germline V CDR1 and CDR2: ENHRY, SYGVKD.

The rearrangement links TRBV10-3 to TRBJ1-1; TRBD1 agrees at 8 bases. CDR3 length: 14 amino acids. With V trimmed by 6 bases and J by 1 base, 4 bases remained unmatched. Per the germline V gene, CDR1 is ENHRY and CDR2 is SYGVKD. The DNA of the CDR3 is TGTGCCATCAGCCTTGGACAGGGGAACACTGAAGCTTTCTTT. As protein: CAISLGQGNTEAFF.

The chain carries TRBV14 and TRBJ2-3; D might be TRBD1 (6 bases). CDR1 and CDR2 (germline): SGHDN, FVKESK. The V gene lost 1 base and the J gene lost 0 bases, with 11 bases spanning the gap. The CDR3 runs to 16 residues. The CDR3 nucleotides are TGTGCCAGCAGCCAAGGTCTGGGGGCGAGCACAGATACGCAGTATTTT. Translation gives CASSQGLGASTDTQYF.